This TCR beta chain was observed in a study of cytomegalovirus exposure and HLA in healthy donors. Repertoires were generated with immunoSEQ multiplex PCR, while TCRdb's copy carries only in-frame clones and drops some. The sample contains 85,000 to 90,000 clones, 95% to 98% of which appear only once. This TCR was sampled from a young man in good health and CMV-seronegative. Material: PBMCs.

CDR3 region: CAISPREGSDTQYF. The CDR3, as DNA: TGTGCCATCAGCCCCCGGGAGGGGTCGGATACGCAGTATTTT. This chain connects TRBV10-3 to TRBJ2-3, with 8 bases lining up with TRBD2. The germline gives CDR1 ENHRY, CDR2 SYGVKD. This CDR3 has 14 amino acids. The ends lost 6 bases at V and 6 bases at J; junction bases unmatched: 8.